This TCR beta chain originates from a study of CXCR3-negative and CXCR3-positive naive CD8 T cells. This CDR3 has 14 amino acids. Germline CDR1 and CDR2: MDHEN and SYDVKM. Note on this clonotype: What it binds is not known.

Regarding the study as a whole: PBMCs showed partially decreased CXCR3 expression after cryopreservation, and most assays used fresh PBMCs. CXCR3-positive naive cells had more hydrophobic TRB CDR3s than CXCR3-negative naive cells. Naive subsets were similarly diverse, while memory CD8+ repertoires were much less diverse.

The TRB cDNA libraries were prepared by 5' RACE with UMI labels. One entry per CDR3 protein, without DNA, is what TCRdb gives after re-calling the 5' RACE reads. This listing includes 150,000 to 180,000 distinct CDR3 sequences. The sequence was obtained from a human donor in good health. Some clones in this sample may be carry-over from other donors' samples. Sequences were obtained from naive CXCR3+ CD8+ T cells from blood. The subset here: CD45RO-CCR7+CD27+CD95- naive CD8+ T cells expressing CXCR3 (TNR3+). The chain combines TRBV28 with TRBJ2-7; the TCRdb D gene call, TRBD2, has no DNA to confirm it. This CDR3 is CASSFTSGGYEQYF.